The clone carrying this T cell receptor beta chain has at least ten counts. TCRdb reanalysed the RT-PCR reads using MiXCR and keeps one entry per CDR3 protein. The table shows more than 600,000 distinct CDR3 sequences, with 14% occurring only once. Per germline, CDR1 SQVTM and CDR2 ANQGSEA. This CDR3 is 14 amino acids long. The V gene end was trimmed by 1 base and the J gene end by 5 bases; junction bases not matched to a gene: 5. The chain uses TRBV29-1 and TRBJ2-7; 10 bases map to TRBD1. The receptor was isolated from a female donor in good health, serving as a healthy control. The sample consisted of memory CD4+ T cells from blood. The CDR3 coding sequence is TGCAGCGTTGAAGGTCGACAGGGGGCCGACGAGCAGTACTTC. The encoded protein is CSVEGRQGADEQYF.